Listed below are T cell receptor beta chains from one sample, sequenced in a study of response to subunit inactivated influenza vaccine. TCRdb used MiXCR to reprocess the RT-PCR reads, holding one entry per CDR3 protein. The table records about 780,000 distinct CDR3 sequences, less than 20% of them present only once. The sequenced sample was PBMCs from blood, obtained 4 to 6 days after vaccination. These receptors all stem from a man aged 50-59 years who received an inactivated influenza vaccine. Both conserved end residues are trimmed from each CDR3.

TRBV5-1,ASSLIGRVRTGELF
TRBV3-1,ASSRGTSNHNEQF
TRBV12-3/TRBV12-4,ASSLRPTGELF
TRBV7-9,ASSLEGITEAF
TRBV20-1,SARVFFEQY
TRBV6-2/TRBV6-3,AANGAYTDTQY
TRBV12-3/TRBV12-4,ASSLGQGWTEAF
TRBV18,ASSPGDRLSYEQY
TRBV12-3/TRBV12-4,ASSPMGWGYT
TRBV18,ASSPPATSGEQY
TRBV12-3/TRBV12-4,ASSLAGESTDTQY
TRBV20-1,SHLDYRGYEQF
TRBV5-1,ASSSQGFPSHEQY
TRBV7-6,ASSLTRGSGNTIY
TRBV7-9,ASRPTGGVRNTEAF
TRBV7-9,ASSQPPNQPQH
TRBV20-1,SASPAAYNEQF
TRBV7-2,ASSLGTSW
TRBV5-1,ASKSPLGDLNTEAF
TRBV5-1,ASSLVGYTIY
TRBV5-1,ASSSPGTGVLNSPLH
TRBV11-2,ASSLDPAGSYNEQF
TRBV4-2,ASSPSLTETNYGYT
TRBV18,ASSSALAGNTDTQY
TRBV3-1,ASSHPTGLNYGYT
TRBV4-1,ASSQYWSMSDTQPQH
TRBV10-2,ASSESGRGNEQF
TRBV29-1,SVEGREGLVEQY
TRBV7-2,ASSRPRVGQETQY
TRBV20-1,SARDLRGSRDEQF
TRBV12-3/TRBV12-4,ASSLRGPYSNQPQH
TRBV7-2,ASSGGLAVYEQY
TRBV29-1,SVSGQGTEAF
TRBV11-2,ASSVAGQIPNTGELF
TRBV19,ASSIDAQGLNTGELF
TRBV12-3/TRBV12-4,ASSLREMPSAEQY
TRBV20-1,SARDMASGGNTGELF
TRBV29-1,SVEDRGDSYYEQY
TRBV5-1,ASSISPGAGNTIY
TRBV6-2/TRBV6-3,ASTSPLTSRTDTQY
TRBV20-1,SARPASKISYT
TRBV12-3/TRBV12-4,ASSWQGVETQY
TRBV4-3,ASSQAVGQGGEKLF
TRBV11-2,ASSLDSSTGYHQETQF
TRBV6-2/TRBV6-3,ASSKIESVGYT
TRBV24-1,ATSGTGGAGEQY
TRBV15,ATSRVPPEQF
TRBV7-9,ASSLNSAAQETQY
TRBV29-1,SAVLAGGGTQY
TRBV20-1,SARDGDTGELF
TRBV7-2,ASSLAGSQYGYT